This T cell receptor (beta chain) originates from a study of T cell responses to AZD1222 COVID-19 vaccine. Germline CDR1 SGDLS, CDR2 YYNGEE. Losses at the gene ends were 4 bases for V and 2 bases for J; bases not matched to a gene: 5. This CDR3 has 14 amino acids. Regarding this clone: Its antigen is undetermined.

Notes on the study in general: Spike-specific TCRs gained breadth and depth after people received two AZD1222 doses. Females outnumbered males among donors, who were mostly white British; clonal diversity was possibly underestimated. At 160-218 and 743-854, vaccine-associated CD4 TCRs were dominant, and they spanned spike.

The table came from immunoSEQ multiplex PCR; TCRdb's copy has only in-frame clones and leaves some out. The sample carries over 100,000 clones, roughly 91% recorded once. The V gene is TRBV9, the J gene TRBJ2-7, with 8 bases identical to TRBD1. The sequence was collected from an adult who received the AZD1222 COVID-19 vaccine. Here the sequenced sample was peripheral blood, taken 28 days after the second AZD1222 dose. CDR3 residues: CASSPGQVPYEQYF. CDR3 in DNA: TGTGCCAGCAGCCCGGGACAGGTCCCCTACGAGCAGTACTTC.